Below, 9 T cell receptor beta chains from the same sample are listed, as sequenced in a study of identical twins. Each CDR3 protein is one row after TCRdb ran MiXCR on the 5' RACE reads. The table records about 280,000 distinct CDR3 sequences, 6.5% to 9.5% of them present only once. The sample was also linked to a second study, of yellow fever vaccine responses in identical twins.

The sample was memory (CD45RO+) T cells sorted from blood. These receptor sequences come from a woman between 18 and 29 years old in good health.

The sample holds a few counts of this clonotype. The V gene is TRBV27, the J gene TRBJ1-2, with TRBD1 as a possible D gene (6 bases). The CDR3 has 15 amino acids. V was cut by 5 bases and J by 5 bases, with 18 bases left in between. Germline-derived CDR1 and CDR2 are MNHEY and SMNVEV (reference sequence). This CDR3 is CASSGRGALVYGYTF. CDR3 nucleotide sequence: TGTGCCAGCAGTGGCCGGGGGGCGCTGGTATATGGCTACACCTTC.

The chain has TRBV6-5 and TRBJ2-3, with TRBD1 identical over 10 bases. CDR3 size: 16 residues. Germline V gene data show CDR1 as MNHEY and CDR2 as SVGAGI. The V segment lost 8 bases and the J segment 3 bases; nucleotides outside the gene matches: 11. CDR3 residues: CASRDSGTGETDTQYF. The CDR3 bases are TGTGCCAGCCGTGACTCCGGGACAGGGGAAACAGATACGCAGTATTTT.

This chain links TRBV7-9 with TRBJ2-7; 8 nucleotides line up with TRBD1. The CDR3 loop spans 12 amino acids. V dropped 4 bases and J dropped 6; count of bases not matched to a gene: 2. Germline CDR1 reads SEHNR; CDR2 reads FQNEAQ (reference sequence). CDR3 residues: CASSWTGLEQYV. As DNA, the CDR3 is TGTGCCAGCAGCTGGACAGGGCTCGAGCAGTACGTC.

This chain links TRBV24-1 with TRBJ2-1; D possibly corresponds to TRBD2 (5 bases). Deletions cut 3 bases from V and 9 bases from J, with 20 bases between. Germline-derived CDR1 and CDR2 are KGHDR and SFDVKD. The length of the CDR3 is 16 residues. CDR3 sequence reads: CATSDPLDQAGSEQFF. In nucleotides, the CDR3 is TGTGCCACCAGTGATCCCTTGGACCAGGCTGGGAGTGAGCAGTTCTTC.

Many counts were recorded for this clonotype. The chain is built from TRBV4-2 and TRBJ2-1, with 7 bases aligning to TRBD2. CDR3 length equals 15 residues. Losses at the gene ends were 4 bases for V and 8 bases for J; bases not matched to a gene: 11. Germline V gene data show CDR1 as LGHNA and CDR2 as YNFKEQ. The CDR3 DNA reads as TGTGCCAGCAGCCCCAAGCGCGGGGGATCCGATGAGCAGTTCTTC. Translated, it gives CASSPKRGGSDEQFF.

The CDR3 region is CASSAGTYNSPLHF. CDR3 nucleotide sequence: TGCGCCAGCAGCGCCGGGACTTATAATTCACCCCTCCACTTT. The rearrangement uses TRBV5-1 and TRBJ1-6, with a possible D match to TRBD1 (5 bases). From germline, CDR1 is SGHRS and CDR2 YFSETQ. V lost 4 bases to trimming and J lost 4 bases, with 9 bases between them. This CDR3 has 14 amino acids.

Only a few counts were recorded for this clonotype. This chain joins TRBV6-4 and TRBJ2-7; the D is unclear. The CDR3 is 14 residues long. Trimming removed 2 bases from V and 2 bases from J, with 10 bases in between. Germline V gives CDR1 MRHNA, CDR2 SNTAGT. This chain's CDR3 is CASSDVGSPYEQYF. In DNA form, the CDR3 reads TGTGCCAGCAGTGACGTGGGGTCCCCCTACGAGCAGTACTTC.

This clonotype has more than one count but fewer than ten. The chain uses TRBV20-1 and TRBJ1-6, with D perhaps TRBD1 (6 bases). The germline V gene has CDR1 DFQATT and CDR2 SNEGSKA (reference sequence). This CDR3 contains 17 residues. Trimming took off 1 base at V and 3 bases at J, with 16 bases between the two ends. CDR3 sequence reads: CSARGGQGFGYNSPLHF. DNA for the CDR3: TGCAGTGCTAGAGGGGGGCAGGGTTTCGGCTATAATTCACCCCTCCACTTT.

In its sample, this clonotype was seen a few times. V gene TRBV13 combines with J gene TRBJ2-7; D remains unclear. Per the germline V gene, CDR1 is PRHDT and CDR2 is FYEKMQ (reference sequence). Trimming took off 5 bases at V and 2 bases at J, with 16 bases between the two ends. The CDR3 spans 15 residues. The CDR3 DNA sequence: TGTGCCAGCAGCACCGGTGGCAGATCCGCCTACGAGCAGTACTTC. Translation gives CASSTGGRSAYEQYF.